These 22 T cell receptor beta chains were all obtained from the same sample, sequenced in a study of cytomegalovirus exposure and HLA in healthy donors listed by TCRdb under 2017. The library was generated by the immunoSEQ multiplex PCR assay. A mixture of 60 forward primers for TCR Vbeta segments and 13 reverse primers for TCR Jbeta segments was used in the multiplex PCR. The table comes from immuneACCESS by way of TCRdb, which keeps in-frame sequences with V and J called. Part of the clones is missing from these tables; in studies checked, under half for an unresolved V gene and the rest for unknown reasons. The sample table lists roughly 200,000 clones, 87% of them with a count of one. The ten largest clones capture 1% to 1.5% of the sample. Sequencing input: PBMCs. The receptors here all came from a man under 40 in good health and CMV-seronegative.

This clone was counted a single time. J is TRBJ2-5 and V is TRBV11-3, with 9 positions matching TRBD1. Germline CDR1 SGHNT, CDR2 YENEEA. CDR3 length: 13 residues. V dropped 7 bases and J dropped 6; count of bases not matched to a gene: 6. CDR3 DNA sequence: TGTGCCAGCAAGCGGGACAGGGCGAAGACCCAGTACTTC. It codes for CASKRDRAKTQYF.

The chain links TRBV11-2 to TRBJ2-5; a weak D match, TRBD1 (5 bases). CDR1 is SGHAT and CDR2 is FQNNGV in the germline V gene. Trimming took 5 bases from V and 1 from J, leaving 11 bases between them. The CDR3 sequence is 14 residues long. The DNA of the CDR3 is TGTGCCAGCAGCAGATCGACAGTCCAAGAGACCCAGTACTTC. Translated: CASSRSTVQETQYF. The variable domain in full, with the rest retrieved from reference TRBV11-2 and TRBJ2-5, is EAGVAQSPRYKIIEKRQSVAFWCNPISGHATLYWYQQILGQGPKLLIQFQNNGVVDDSQLPKDRFSAERLKGVDSTLKIQPAKLEDSAVYLCASSRSTVQETQYFGPGTRLLVL.

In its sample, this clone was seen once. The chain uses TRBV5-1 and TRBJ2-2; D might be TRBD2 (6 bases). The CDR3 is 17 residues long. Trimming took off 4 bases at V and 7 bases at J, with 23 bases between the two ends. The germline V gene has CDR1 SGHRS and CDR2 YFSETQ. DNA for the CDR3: TGCGCCAGCAGCAAGGATCCCTCGGGGCTGGGAGGCGGGGAGCTGTTTTTT. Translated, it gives CASSKDPSGLGGGELFF.

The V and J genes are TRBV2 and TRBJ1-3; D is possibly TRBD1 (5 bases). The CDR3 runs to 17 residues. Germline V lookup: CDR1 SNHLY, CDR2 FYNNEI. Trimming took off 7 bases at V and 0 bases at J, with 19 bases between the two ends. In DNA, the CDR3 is TGTGCCAGCATGGAAGCCGCTGCGGGGACCTCTGGAAACACCATATATTTT. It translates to CASMEAAAGTSGNTIYF.

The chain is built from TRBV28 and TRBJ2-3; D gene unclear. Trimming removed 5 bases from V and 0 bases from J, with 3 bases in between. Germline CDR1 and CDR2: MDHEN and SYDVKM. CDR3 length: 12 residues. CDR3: CASSGSTDTQYF. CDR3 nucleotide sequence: TGTGCCAGCAGTGGCAGCACAGATACGCAGTATTTT.

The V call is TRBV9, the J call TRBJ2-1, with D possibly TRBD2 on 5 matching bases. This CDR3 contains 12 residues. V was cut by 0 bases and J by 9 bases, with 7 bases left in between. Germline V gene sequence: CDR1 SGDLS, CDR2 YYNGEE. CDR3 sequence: CASSVVGVEQFF. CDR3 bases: TGTGCCAGCAGCGTAGTGGGAGTTGAGCAGTTCTTC.

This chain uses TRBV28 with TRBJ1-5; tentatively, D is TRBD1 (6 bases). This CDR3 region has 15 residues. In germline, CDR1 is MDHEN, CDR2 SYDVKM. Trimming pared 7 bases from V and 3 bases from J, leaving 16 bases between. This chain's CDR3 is CASTIQQGDNQPQHF. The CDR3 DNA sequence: TGTGCCAGCACAATACAACAGGGAGACAATCAGCCCCAGCATTTT.

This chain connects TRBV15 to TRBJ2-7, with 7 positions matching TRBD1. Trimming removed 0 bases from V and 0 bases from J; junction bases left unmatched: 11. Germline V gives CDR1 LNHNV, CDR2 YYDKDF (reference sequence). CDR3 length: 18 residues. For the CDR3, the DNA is TGTGCCACCAGCAGAGATCTATCGGTGTGGGACAGCTCCTACGAGCAGTACTTC. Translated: CATSRDLSVWDSSYEQYF. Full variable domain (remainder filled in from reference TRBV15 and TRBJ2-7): DAMVIQNPRYQVTQFGKPVTLSCSQTLNHNVMYWYQQKSSQAPKLLFHYYDKDFNNEADTPDNFQSRRPNTSFCFLDIRSPGLGDTAMYLCATSRDLSVWDSSYEQYFGPGTRLTVT.

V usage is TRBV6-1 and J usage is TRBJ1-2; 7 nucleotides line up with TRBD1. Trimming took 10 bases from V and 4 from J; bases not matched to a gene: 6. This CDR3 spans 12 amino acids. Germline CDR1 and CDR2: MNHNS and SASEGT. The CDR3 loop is CATRDRLYGYTF. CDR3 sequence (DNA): TGTGCCACCCGGGACAGACTCTATGGCTACACCTTC.

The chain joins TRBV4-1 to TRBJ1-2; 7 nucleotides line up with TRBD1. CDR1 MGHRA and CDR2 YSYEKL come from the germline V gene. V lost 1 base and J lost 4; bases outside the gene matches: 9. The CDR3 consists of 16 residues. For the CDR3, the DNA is TGCGCCAGCAGCCAAGGCTACCAGGGGGGTAGCTATGGCTACACCTTC. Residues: CASSQGYQGGSYGYTF.

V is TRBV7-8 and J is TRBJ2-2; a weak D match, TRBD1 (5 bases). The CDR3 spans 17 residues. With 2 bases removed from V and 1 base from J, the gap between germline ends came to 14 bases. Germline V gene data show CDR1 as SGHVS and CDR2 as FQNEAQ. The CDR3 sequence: CASSLKWSGWNTGELFF. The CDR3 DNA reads TGTGCCAGCAGCTTAAAATGGTCAGGGTGGAACACCGGGGAGCTGTTTTTT.

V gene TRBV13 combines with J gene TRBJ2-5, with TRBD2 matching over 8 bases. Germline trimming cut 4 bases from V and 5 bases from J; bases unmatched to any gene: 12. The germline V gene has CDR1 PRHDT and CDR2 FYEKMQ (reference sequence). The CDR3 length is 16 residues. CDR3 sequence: CASSSGGGTFAETQYF. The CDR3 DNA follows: TGTGCCAGCAGCTCCGGCGGGGGGACTTTCGCCGAGACCCAGTACTTC.

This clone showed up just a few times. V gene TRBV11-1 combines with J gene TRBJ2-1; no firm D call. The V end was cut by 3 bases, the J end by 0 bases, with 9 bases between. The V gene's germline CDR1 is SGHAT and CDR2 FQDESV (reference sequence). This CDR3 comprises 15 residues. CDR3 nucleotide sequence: TGTGCCAGCAGCTTGGGCGACCGCTCCTACAATGAGCAGTTCTTC. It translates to CASSLGDRSYNEQFF.

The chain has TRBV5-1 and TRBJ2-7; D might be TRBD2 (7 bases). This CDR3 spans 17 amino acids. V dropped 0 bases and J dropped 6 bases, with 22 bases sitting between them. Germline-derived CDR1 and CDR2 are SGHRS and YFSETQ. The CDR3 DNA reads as TGCGCCAGCAGCTTGGTGGGGGGGCGCGGACTCCTTGGCGAGCAGTACTTC. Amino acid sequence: CASSLVGGRGLLGEQYF. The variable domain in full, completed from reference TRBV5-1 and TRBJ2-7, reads KAGVTQTPRYLIKTRGQQVTLSCSPISGHRSVSWYQQTPGQGLQFLFEYFSETQRNKGNFPGRFSGRQFSNSRSEMNVSTLELGDSALYLCASSLVGGRGLLGEQYFGPGTRLTVT.

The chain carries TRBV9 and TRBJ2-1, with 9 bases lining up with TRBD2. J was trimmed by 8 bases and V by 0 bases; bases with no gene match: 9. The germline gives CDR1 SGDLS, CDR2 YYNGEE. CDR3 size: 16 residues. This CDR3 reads CASSVVAGGPLDEQFF. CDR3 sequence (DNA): TGTGCCAGCAGCGTAGTGGCGGGAGGGCCTCTGGATGAGCAGTTCTTC.

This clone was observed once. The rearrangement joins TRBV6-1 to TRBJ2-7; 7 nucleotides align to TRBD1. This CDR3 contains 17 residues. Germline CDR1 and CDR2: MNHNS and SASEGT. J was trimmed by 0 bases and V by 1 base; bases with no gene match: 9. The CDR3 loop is CASSEEFPTGSSYEQYF. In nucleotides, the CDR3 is TGTGCCAGCAGTGAAGAGTTTCCGACAGGGAGCTCCTACGAGCAGTACTTC.

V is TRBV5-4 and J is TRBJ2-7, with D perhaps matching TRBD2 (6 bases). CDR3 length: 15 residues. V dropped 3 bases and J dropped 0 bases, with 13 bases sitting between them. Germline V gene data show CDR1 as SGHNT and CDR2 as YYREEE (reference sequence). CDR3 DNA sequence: TGTGCCAGCAGCTCGAAGGTCGGGAGCTCCTACGAGCAGTACTTC. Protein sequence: CASSSKVGSSYEQYF. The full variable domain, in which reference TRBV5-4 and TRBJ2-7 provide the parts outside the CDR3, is ETGVTQSPTHLIKTRGQQVTLRCSSQSGHNTVSWYQQALGQGPQFIFQYYREEENGRGNFPPRFSGLQFPNYSSELNVNALELDDSALYLCASSSKVGSSYEQYFGPGTRLTVT.

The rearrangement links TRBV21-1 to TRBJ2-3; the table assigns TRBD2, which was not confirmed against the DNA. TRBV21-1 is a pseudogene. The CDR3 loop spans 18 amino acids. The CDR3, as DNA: TGTGCCAGCAGCAAAGCCCCTAGCGGGAATGGGTGCACAGATACGCAGTATTTT. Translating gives CASSKAPSGNGCTDTQYF.

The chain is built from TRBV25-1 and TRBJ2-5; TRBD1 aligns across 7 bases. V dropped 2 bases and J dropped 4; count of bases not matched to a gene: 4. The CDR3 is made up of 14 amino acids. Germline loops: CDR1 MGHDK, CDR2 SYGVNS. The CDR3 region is CASSEIRQGETQYF. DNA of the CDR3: TGTGCCAGCAGTGAAATTCGACAGGGAGAGACCCAGTACTTC.

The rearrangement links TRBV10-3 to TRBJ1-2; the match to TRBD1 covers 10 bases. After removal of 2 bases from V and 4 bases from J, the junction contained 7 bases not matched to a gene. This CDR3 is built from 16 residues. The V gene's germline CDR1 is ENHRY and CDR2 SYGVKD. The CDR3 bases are TGTGCCATCAGTGAGACGTTGACAGGGGGCCTCTATGGCTACACCTTC. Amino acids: CAISETLTGGLYGYTF.

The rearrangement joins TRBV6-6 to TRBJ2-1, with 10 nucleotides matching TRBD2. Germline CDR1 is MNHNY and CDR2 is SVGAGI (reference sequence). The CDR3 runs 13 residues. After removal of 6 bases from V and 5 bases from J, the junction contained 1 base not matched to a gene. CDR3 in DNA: TGTGCCAGCAGCGGACTAGCGGACAATGAGCAGTTCTTC. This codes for CASSGLADNEQFF.

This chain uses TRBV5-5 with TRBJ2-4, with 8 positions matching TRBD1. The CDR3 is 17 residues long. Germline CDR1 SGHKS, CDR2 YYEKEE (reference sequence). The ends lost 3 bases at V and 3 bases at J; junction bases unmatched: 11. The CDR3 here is CASSWAFGTGGKNIQYF. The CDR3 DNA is TGTGCCAGCAGCTGGGCCTTCGGGACAGGTGGCAAAAACATTCAGTACTTC.